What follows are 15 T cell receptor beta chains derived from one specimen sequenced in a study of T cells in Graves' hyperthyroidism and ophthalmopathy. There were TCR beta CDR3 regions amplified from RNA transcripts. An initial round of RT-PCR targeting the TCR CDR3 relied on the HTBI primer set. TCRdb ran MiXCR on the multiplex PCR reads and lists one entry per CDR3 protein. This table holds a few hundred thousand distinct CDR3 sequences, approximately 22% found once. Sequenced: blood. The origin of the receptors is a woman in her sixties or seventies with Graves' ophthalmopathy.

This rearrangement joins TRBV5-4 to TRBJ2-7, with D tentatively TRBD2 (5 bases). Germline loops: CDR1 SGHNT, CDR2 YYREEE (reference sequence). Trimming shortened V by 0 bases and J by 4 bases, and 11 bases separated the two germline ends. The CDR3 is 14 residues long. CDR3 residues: CASSLASTKYEQYF. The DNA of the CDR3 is TGTGCCAGCAGCTTGGCCTCGACTAAATACGAGCAGTACTTC.

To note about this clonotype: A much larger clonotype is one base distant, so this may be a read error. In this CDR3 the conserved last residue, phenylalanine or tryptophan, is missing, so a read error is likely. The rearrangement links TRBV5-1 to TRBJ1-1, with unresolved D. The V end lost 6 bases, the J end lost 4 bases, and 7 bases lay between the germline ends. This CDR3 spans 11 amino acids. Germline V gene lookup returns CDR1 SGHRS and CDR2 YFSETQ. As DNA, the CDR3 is TGCGCCAGCACAGATTTCACTGAAGCTTTCTCT. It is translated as CASTDFTEAFS.

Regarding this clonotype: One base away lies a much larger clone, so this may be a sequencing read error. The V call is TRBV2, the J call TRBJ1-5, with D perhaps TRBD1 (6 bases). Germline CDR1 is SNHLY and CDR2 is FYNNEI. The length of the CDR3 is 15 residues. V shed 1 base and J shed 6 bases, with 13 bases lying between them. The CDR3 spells CASSEVTGTSQPQHF. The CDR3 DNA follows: TGTGCCAGCAGTGAAGTCACAGGGACAAGTCAGCCCCAGCATTTT.

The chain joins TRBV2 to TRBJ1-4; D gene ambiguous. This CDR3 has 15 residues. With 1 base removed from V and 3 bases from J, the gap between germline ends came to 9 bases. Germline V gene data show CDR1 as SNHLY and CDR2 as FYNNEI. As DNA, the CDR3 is TGTGCCAGCAGTGAAGGTTCGGGGTCTAATGAAAAACTGTTTTTT. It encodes CASSEGSGSNEKLFF.

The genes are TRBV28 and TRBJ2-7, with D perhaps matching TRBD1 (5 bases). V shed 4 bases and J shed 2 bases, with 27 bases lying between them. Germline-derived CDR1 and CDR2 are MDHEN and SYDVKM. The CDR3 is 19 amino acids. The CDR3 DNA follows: TGTGCCAGCAGTTACTCCGGTCCAGGGTGGACCCCTGGGGCCTACGAGCAGTACTTC. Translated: CASSYSGPGWTPGAYEQYF.

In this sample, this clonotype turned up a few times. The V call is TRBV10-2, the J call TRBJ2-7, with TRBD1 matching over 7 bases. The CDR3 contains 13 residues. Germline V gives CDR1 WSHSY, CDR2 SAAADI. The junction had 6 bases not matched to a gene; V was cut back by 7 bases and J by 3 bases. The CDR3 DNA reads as TGCGCCAGCAACCGACAGGGCAACTACGAGCAGTACTTC. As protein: CASNRQGNYEQYF.

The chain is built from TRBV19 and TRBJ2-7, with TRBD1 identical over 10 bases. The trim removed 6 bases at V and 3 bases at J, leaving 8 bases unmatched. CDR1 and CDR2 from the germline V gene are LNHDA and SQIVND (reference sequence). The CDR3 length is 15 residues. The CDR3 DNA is TGTGCCAGTAGAAAGGAGAGGACAGGGGGCTACGAGCAGTACTTC. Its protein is CASRKERTGGYEQYF.

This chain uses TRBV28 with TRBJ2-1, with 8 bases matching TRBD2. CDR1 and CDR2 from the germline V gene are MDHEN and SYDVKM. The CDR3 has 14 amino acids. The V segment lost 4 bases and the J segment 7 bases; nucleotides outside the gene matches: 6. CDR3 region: CASSSAGTRNEQFF. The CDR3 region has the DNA TGTGCCAGCAGTTCGGCCGGGACTAGAAATGAGCAGTTCTTC.

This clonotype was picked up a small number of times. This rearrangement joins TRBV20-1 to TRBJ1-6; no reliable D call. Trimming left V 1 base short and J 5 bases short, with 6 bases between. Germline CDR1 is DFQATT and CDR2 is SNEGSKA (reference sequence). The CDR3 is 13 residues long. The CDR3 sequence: CSARGPNNSPLHF. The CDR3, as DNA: TGCAGTGCTAGAGGACCAAATAATTCACCCCTCCACTTT.

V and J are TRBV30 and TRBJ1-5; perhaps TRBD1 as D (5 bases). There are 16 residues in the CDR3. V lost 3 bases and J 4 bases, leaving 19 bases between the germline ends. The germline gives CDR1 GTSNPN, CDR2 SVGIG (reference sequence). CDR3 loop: CAWSGGSGTVNQPQHF. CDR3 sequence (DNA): TGTGCCTGGAGCGGGGGATCCGGGACGGTAAATCAGCCCCAGCATTTT.

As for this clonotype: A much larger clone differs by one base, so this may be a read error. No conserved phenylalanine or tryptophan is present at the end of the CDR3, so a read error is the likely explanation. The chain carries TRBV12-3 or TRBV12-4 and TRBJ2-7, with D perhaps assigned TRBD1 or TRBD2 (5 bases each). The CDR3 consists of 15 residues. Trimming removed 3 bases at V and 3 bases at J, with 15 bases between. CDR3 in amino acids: CASSFAGALDYEQYL. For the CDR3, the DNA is TGTGCCAGCAGTTTCGCCGGGGCCCTCGACTACGAGCAGTACCTC.

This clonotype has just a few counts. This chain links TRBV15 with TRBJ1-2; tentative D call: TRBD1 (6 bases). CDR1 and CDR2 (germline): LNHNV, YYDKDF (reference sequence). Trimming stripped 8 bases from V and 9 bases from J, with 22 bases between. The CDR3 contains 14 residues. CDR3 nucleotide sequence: TGTGCCACCGACGAGGGGGGTAAAGGAGGTCGCTACACCTTC. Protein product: CATDEGGKGGRYTF.

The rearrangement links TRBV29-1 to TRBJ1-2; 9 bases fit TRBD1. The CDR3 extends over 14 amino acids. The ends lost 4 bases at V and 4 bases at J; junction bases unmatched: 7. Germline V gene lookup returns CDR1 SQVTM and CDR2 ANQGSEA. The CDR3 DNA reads TGCAGCGTTGCCTCCGGACAGGGGTCCTATGGCTACACCTTC. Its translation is CSVASGQGSYGYTF.

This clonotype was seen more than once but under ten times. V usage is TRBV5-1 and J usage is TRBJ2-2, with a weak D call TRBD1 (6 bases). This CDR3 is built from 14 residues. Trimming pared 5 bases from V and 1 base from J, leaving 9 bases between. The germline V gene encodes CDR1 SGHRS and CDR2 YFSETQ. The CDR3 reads CASSMTGNTGELFF. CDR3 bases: TGCGCCAGCAGTATGACAGGGAACACCGGGGAGCTGTTTTTT.

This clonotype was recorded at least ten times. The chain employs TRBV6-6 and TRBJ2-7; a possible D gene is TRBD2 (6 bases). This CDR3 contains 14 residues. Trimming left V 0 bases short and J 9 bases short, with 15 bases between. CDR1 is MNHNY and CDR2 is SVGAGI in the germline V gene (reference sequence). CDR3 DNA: TGTGCCAGCAGTTACTCCGGGGGTTCTACGGTGCAGTACTTC. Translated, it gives CASSYSGGSTVQYF.